The rows below give T cell receptor beta chains drawn from one sample of a study of T cells in Graves' hyperthyroidism and ophthalmopathy. Using its own MiXCR run on the multiplex PCR reads, TCRdb lists one record per CDR3 protein. The sample comprises 500,000 to 650,000 distinct CDR3 sequences, about 14% of which are singletons, and around 13% rests with the top ten. The sample was blood. The receptors here all came from a woman aged 45-59 years with Graves' ophthalmopathy. Both conserved end residues are part of each CDR3. D genes are given only for firm matches. Clone sizes are given selectively: once, few, many, or a class where the clone is expanded.

abundance,v_gene,len,j_gene,d_gene,CDR3nt,CDR3aa
.,TRBV7-3,16,TRBJ2-2,.,TGTGCCAGCAGCTTAAGACCGACAGAGAACACCGGGGAGCTGTTTTTT,CASSLRPTENTGELFF
.,TRBV19,14,TRBJ1-5,.,TGTGCCAGTAGTATAGGAACAGGGATTCAGCCCCAGCATTTT,CASSIGTGIQPQHF
many,TRBV5-1,14,TRBJ2-3,TRBD1,TGCGCCAGCAGCCCGACAGGGAGCACAGATACGCAGTATTTT,CASSPTGSTDTQYF
many,TRBV12-3/TRBV12-4,21,TRBJ1-1,TRBD1,TGTGCCAGCAGTCCGGGACAGGCCCTGGTCCACCAACGCGAGCGTGGCACTGAAGCTTTCTTT,CASSPGQALVHQRERGTEAFF
many,TRBV6-1,15,TRBJ2-3,.,TGTGCCAGCAGGGATTGGCCAGGGATAAGAGATACGCAGTATTTT,CASRDWPGIRDTQYF
few,TRBV28,15,TRBJ1-5,.,TGTGCCAGCAGTTTTATAGTACAGGGAGGCCAGCCCCAGCATTTT,CASSFIVQGGQPQHF
many,TRBV20-1,15,TRBJ2-3,TRBD2,TGCAGTGCTAGATTAGCGGGAGGGCCTGCAGATACGCAGTATTTT,CSARLAGGPADTQYF
.,TRBV27,14,TRBJ2-7,TRBD1,TGTGCCAGCAGTGTACAGGGGGTAACTTACGAGCAGTACTTC,CASSVQGVTYEQYF
many,TRBV5-8,18,TRBJ2-6,TRBD1,TGTGCCAGCAGCTTGGCCGGGACAGGGCCCTCTGGGGCCAACGTCCTGACTTTC,CASSLAGTGPSGANVLTF
.,TRBV7-3,14,TRBJ2-5,TRBD1,TGTGCCAGCAGCTTGACGCAGGGGGCCGAGACCCAGTACTTC,CASSLTQGAETQYF
many,TRBV12-5,14,TRBJ2-2,.,TGTGCTAGTGGTCATTCAACCTCACCCGGGGAGCTGTTTTTT,CASGHSTSPGELFF
.,TRBV18,12,TRBJ2-5,.,TGTGCCAGCTCAACGGACCGAGAGACCCAGTACTTC,CASSTDRETQYF
many,TRBV12-3/TRBV12-4,16,TRBJ2-1,.,TGTGCCAGCAGTTTCCCCCTGGGCGGGATTTACAATGAGCAGTTCTTC,CASSFPLGGIYNEQFF
few,TRBV20-1,15,TRBJ1-4,TRBD1,TGCAGTGCCGGACAGGGACCTCAAGATAATGAAAAACTGTTTTTT,CSAGQGPQDNEKLFF
many,TRBV2,12,TRBJ2-7,.,TGTGCCAGCAGTGGGACCACCTACGAGCAGTACTTC,CASSGTTYEQYF
many,TRBV5-6,17,TRBJ2-1,.,TGTGCCAGCAGCTTAGACCTCTTAGGGAGCTCCTACAATGAGCAGTTCTTC,CASSLDLLGSSYNEQFF
.,TRBV6-1,13,TRBJ2-7,.,TGTGCCAGCAGCGACACAGGGTACTACGAGCAGTACTTC,CASSDTGYYEQYF
many,TRBV6-1,15,TRBJ2-3,.,TGTGCCAGCAGTTACGGGAAGGTTCGCACAGATACGCAGTATTTT,CASSYGKVRTDTQYF
.,TRBV6-1,15,TRBJ1-1,.,TGTGCCAGCAGCCCAGGGGTATATATGAACACTGAAGCTTTCTTT,CASSPGVYMNTEAFF
many,TRBV20-1,12,TRBJ1-5,.,TGCAGTGCTAGTCATAGCAATCAGCCCCAGCATTTT,CSASHSNQPQHF
many,TRBV19,15,TRBJ2-7,TRBD1,TGTGCCAGTAGTATCGGCAGGGGGCAATCCTACGAGCAGTACTTC,CASSIGRGQSYEQYF
many,TRBV28,16,TRBJ1-5,.,TGTGCCAGCACCATATCTTGGGGACACAGCAATCAGCCCCAGCATTTT,CASTISWGHSNQPQHF
many,TRBV12-3/TRBV12-4,14,TRBJ1-5,TRBD1,TGTGCCAGCAGTCATAGACAGGGATGGCAGCCCCAGCATTTT,CASSHRQGWQPQHF
many,TRBV27,13,TRBJ1-2,.,TGTGCCAGCCGCGAGGGGAACCTCTATGGCTACACCTTC,CASREGNLYGYTF
.,TRBV6-5,16,TRBJ2-3,TRBD2,TGTGCCAGCAGTTACTCGGGAGGACTAGCGGTGAATACGCAGTATTTT,CASSYSGGLAVNTQYF
many,TRBV15,14,TRBJ2-1,.,TGTGCCACCAGCAGAGTCTGGACGTTGGATGAGCAGTTCTTC,CATSRVWTLDEQFF
many,TRBV5-1,13,TRBJ2-2,TRBD1,TGCGCCAGCAGCAGACAGGGACCCGGGGAGCTGTTTTTT,CASSRQGPGELFF
few,TRBV24-1,15,TRBJ2-7,.,TGTGCCACCAGTGATTCCGGGACGGGCGCGGGGGAGCAGTACTTC,CATSDSGTGAGEQYF
few,TRBV7-7,13,TRBJ2-5,.,TGTGCTAGCAGCTCGAGGTCCGAAGAGACCCAGTACTTC,CASSSRSEETQYF
.,TRBV29-1,11,TRBJ2-1,.,TGCAGCTCTCTTGCCAACAATGAGCAGTTCTTC,CSSLANNEQFF
many,TRBV7-9,15,TRBJ2-1,TRBD2,TGTGCCAGCAGTTCGGGACTAGCGCCCTACAATGAGCAGTTCTTC,CASSSGLAPYNEQFF
few,TRBV20-1,14,TRBJ1-3,.,TGCAGTGCTAGGATAGGACGCGCTGGAAACACCATATATTTT,CSARIGRAGNTIYF
.,TRBV12-3/TRBV12-4,16,TRBJ2-7,TRBD2,TGTGCCAGCAGTGGGATTTGGGGACTAGTTGTTAACGAGCAGTACTTC,CASSGIWGLVVNEQYF
.,TRBV7-9,13,TRBJ1-2,.,TGTGCCAGCAGCTTACCCGGGGTAGATGGCTACACCTTC,CASSLPGVDGYTF
many,TRBV20-1,16,TRBJ1-1,.,TGCAGTGCTAGAGACCGCCAGGGTGGTGGAGGCACTGAAGCTTTCTTT,CSARDRQGGGGTEAFF
many,TRBV7-9,14,TRBJ2-5,.,TGTGCCAGCAGCCGGGAAACAAGGGGAGAGACCCAGTACTTC,CASSRETRGETQYF
many,TRBV2,16,TRBJ2-7,.,TGTGCCAGCAGAACAAAGACACCAGGAGCAATCTACGAGCAGTACTTC,CASRTKTPGAIYEQYF
many,TRBV20-1,12,TRBJ2-7,.,TGCAGTGCTAGAGATGGCCCTAGGGAGCAGTACTTC,CSARDGPREQYF
many,TRBV6-5,16,TRBJ1-3,.,TGTGCCAGCAGTTACTCGTCGATGAGCTCTGGAAACACCATATATTTT,CASSYSSMSSGNTIYF
few,TRBV20-1,16,TRBJ1-5,TRBD1,TGCAGTGCTAGAGACCTGGGACAGGGGGCATGGCAGCCCCAGCATTTT,CSARDLGQGAWQPQHF
.,TRBV28,17,TRBJ1-2,.,TGTGCCAGCATTCCCCAGTTGGGGGGGCCACCTTTCTATGGCTACACCTTC,CASIPQLGGPPFYGYTF
many,TRBV27,15,TRBJ2-2,TRBD1,TGTGCCAGCAGTTTCGACAGGGGCAACACCGGGGAGCTGTTTTTT,CASSFDRGNTGELFF
many,TRBV7-2,15,TRBJ2-5,.,TGTGCCAGCAGCCCGTTAGCGGTAGTCTATGAGACCCAGTACTTC,CASSPLAVVYETQYF
many,TRBV28,14,TRBJ2-1,TRBD2,TGTGCCAGCAGCCCTGGAGGACTAGTGAATGAGCAGTTCTTC,CASSPGGLVNEQFF
many,TRBV30,17,TRBJ2-6,.,TGTGCCCTCACCCAGGGACACTTAGGGTCTGGGGCCAACGTCCTGACTTTC,CALTQGHLGSGANVLTF
.,TRBV19,14,TRBJ2-2,.,TGTGCCAGTAGTTTACGGCTCGGTACCGGGGAGCTGTTTTTT,CASSLRLGTGELFF
.,TRBV20-1,14,TRBJ2-7,.,TGCAGTGCTAGAGATTTGGGTGAATCCTACGAGCAGTACTTC,CSARDLGESYEQYF
.,TRBV7-9,12,TRBJ2-7,.,TGTGCCAGCAGCTGGCAAAGCTACGAGCAGTACTTC,CASSWQSYEQYF
many,TRBV27,15,TRBJ2-7,.,TGTGCCAGCAGTTTAGGGTTAGCGGCATACTACGAGCAGTACTTC,CASSLGLAAYYEQYF
many,TRBV5-1,14,TRBJ2-7,.,TGCGCCAGCAGCTTGGGGGGACCCACCTACGAGCAGTACTTC,CASSLGGPTYEQYF
many,TRBV20-1,12,TRBJ2-7,TRBD2,TGCAGTGTTATTAGCGGGAGTAATCAGCAGTACTTC,CSVISGSNQQYF
many,TRBV12-3/TRBV12-4,17,TRBJ2-2,.,TGTGCCAGCAGTTTATTCTTGCGAGACAAGAACACCGGGGAGCTGTTTTTT,CASSLFLRDKNTGELFF
many,TRBV11-1,14,TRBJ2-7,.,TGTGCCAGCAGCACGGGACGGACCTCCTACGAGCAGTACTTC,CASSTGRTSYEQYF
many,TRBV6-5,16,TRBJ2-3,TRBD2,TGTGCCAGCACCCCCCTAACTAGCGGGAGGACAGATACGCAGTATTTT,CASTPLTSGRTDTQYF